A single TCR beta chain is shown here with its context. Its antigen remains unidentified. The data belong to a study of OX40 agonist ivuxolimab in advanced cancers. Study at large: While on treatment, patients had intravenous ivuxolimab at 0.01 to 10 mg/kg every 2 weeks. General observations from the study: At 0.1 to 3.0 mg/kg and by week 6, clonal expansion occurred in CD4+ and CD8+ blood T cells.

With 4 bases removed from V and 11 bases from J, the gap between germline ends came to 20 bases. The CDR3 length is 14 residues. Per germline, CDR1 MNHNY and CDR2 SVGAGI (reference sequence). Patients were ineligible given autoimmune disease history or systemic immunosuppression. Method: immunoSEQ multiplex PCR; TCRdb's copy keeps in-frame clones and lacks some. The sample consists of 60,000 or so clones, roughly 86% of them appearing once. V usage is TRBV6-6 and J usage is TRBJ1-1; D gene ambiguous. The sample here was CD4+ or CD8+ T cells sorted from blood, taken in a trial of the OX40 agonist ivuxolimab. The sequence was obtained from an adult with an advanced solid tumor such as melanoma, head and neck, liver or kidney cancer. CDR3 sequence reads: CASSFTGMPESAFF. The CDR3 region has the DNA TGTGCCAGCAGTTTCACTGGGATGCCGGAAAGCGCTTTCTTT.